Listed below are T cell receptor beta chains from one sample, sequenced in a study of T cells in Graves' hyperthyroidism and ophthalmopathy. Each CDR3 protein gets one entry after TCRdb re-called the multiplex PCR reads with MiXCR. The data show fewer than 450,000 distinct CDR3 sequences, over 12% seen once. The sample comprised blood. Every receptor here comes from a woman aged 55-69 years with Graves' ophthalmopathy. CDR3s include the opening cysteine and the closing phenylalanine or tryptophan. The D gene is left open where the match is weak. Clone sizes are given selectively: once, few, many, or a class where the clone is expanded.

j_call	clone_size	d_call	v_call	cdr3_aa	cdr3_nt
TRBJ1-5	few	-	TRBV28	CASSLWQGRPGQPQHF	TGTGCCAGCAGTTTATGGCAGGGACGGCCGGGACAGCCCCAGCATTTT
TRBJ2-3	many	-	TRBV15	CATSRQIGGGAIEDTQYF	TGTGCCACCAGCAGACAGATAGGTGGGGGGGCGATCGAAGATACGCAGTATTTT
TRBJ1-5	-	-	TRBV19	CASSILQGNQPQHF	TGTGCCAGTAGTATTTTACAGGGAAATCAGCCCCAGCATTTT
TRBJ2-1	-	TRBD1	TRBV6-1	CATNRGQGAYEQFF	TGTGCCACCAACAGAGGACAGGGGGCCTATGAGCAGTTCTTC
TRBJ1-2	few	TRBD1	TRBV29-1	CSVKRSGGTGFGYTF	TGCAGCGTTAAAAGGAGTGGGGGGACAGGGTTTGGCTACACCTTC
TRBJ1-5	few	-	TRBV25-1	CASSESGEYSNQPQHF	TGTGCCAGCAGTGAAAGCGGGGAATATAGCAATCAGCCCCAGCATTTT
TRBJ2-5	-	TRBD2	TRBV5-1	CASIASGGGQETQYF	TGCGCCAGCATAGCCTCGGGAGGGGGACAAGAGACCCAGTACTTC
TRBJ1-2	-	TRBD1	TRBV6-2/TRBV6-3	CASSPGQDYYGYTF	TGTGCCAGCAGTCCGGGACAGGACTACTATGGCTACACCTTC
TRBJ2-3	-	TRBD2	TRBV28	CASGGGGVGTDTQYF	TGTGCCAGCGGCGGCGGGGGAGTGGGCACAGATACGCAGTATTTT
TRBJ1-4	-	-	TRBV28	CASSLPTGRREKLFF	TGTGCCAGCAGTTTACCGACAGGACGTCGGGAAAAACTGTTTTTT
TRBJ2-3	few	-	TRBV7-9	CASSLTGPDTRYF	TGTGCCAGCAGCCTGACAGGTCCAGATACGCGGTATTTT
TRBJ2-1	many	TRBD1	TRBV6-1	CASSAGTGAYEQFF	TGTGCCAGCAGTGCCGGGACAGGGGCATATGAGCAGTTCTTC
TRBJ1-3	few	-	TRBV6-1	CASSEVQNGNTIYF	TGTGCCAGCAGTGAAGTTCAGAATGGAAACACCATATATTTT
TRBJ2-1	few	-	TRBV25-1	CASRKEGSYNEQFF	TGTGCCAGCAGAAAGGAGGGTTCCTACAATGAGCAGTTCTTC
TRBJ1-1	-	-	TRBV20-1	CSASGSGFEAFF	TGCAGTGCTAGTGGCTCGGGATTTGAAGCTTTCTTT
TRBJ2-1	many	-	TRBV20-1	CSASRRSSYNEQFF	TGCAGTGCTAGTAGAAGAAGCTCCTACAATGAGCAGTTCTTC
TRBJ2-1	-	TRBD2	TRBV20-1	CSARLAGADEQFF	TGCAGTGCTAGACTAGCGGGAGCGGATGAGCAGTTCTTC
TRBJ1-1	-	-	TRBV18	CASSPPTTADTEAFF	TGTGCCAGCTCACCACCTACAACAGCCGACACTGAAGCTTTCTTT
TRBJ2-5	many	-	TRBV29-1	CSVDPRTARETQYF	TGCAGCGTTGACCCCCGGACGGCTCGGGAGACCCAGTACTTC
TRBJ2-3	many	TRBD2	TRBV30	CAWSRSSGRSDTQYF	TGTGCCTGGAGCCGTAGTAGCGGGAGGTCCGATACGCAGTATTTT
TRBJ2-2	many	TRBD1	TRBV12-3/TRBV12-4	CASSSQGENTGELFF	TGTGCCAGCAGTTCACAGGGGGAGAACACCGGGGAGCTGTTTTTT
TRBJ2-5	many	-	TRBV6-1	CASTQPTQETQYF	TGTGCCAGCACTCAGCCCACGCAAGAGACCCAGTACTTC
TRBJ2-5	many	-	TRBV15	CATSRGVQQETQYF	TGTGCCACCAGCAGAGGTGTACAGCAAGAGACCCAGTACTTC
TRBJ2-1	many	TRBD2	TRBV24-1	CATSAVSGSKNEQFF	TGTGCCACCAGTGCGGTTAGCGGGAGTAAAAATGAGCAGTTCTTC
TRBJ1-2	-	-	TRBV6-1	CASKHTSNYGYTF	TGTGCCAGCAAGCACACCTCTAACTATGGCTACACCTTC
TRBJ1-3	few	-	TRBV20-1	CSAVRQGNTIYF	TGCAGTGCTGTAAGACAGGGAAACACCATATATTTT
TRBJ2-5	many	-	TRBV7-9	CASSLDRRRETQYF	TGTGCCAGCAGCTTGGACCGACGGAGGGAGACCCAGTACTTC
TRBJ2-7	-	TRBD2	TRBV20-1	CSAPTSGGGSYEQYF	TGCAGTGCTCCGACTAGCGGGGGTGGGTCCTACGAGCAGTACTTC
TRBJ1-4	-	-	TRBV18	CASSHRTLGATNEKLFF	TGTGCCAGCTCACACAGAACCTTAGGGGCAACTAATGAAAAACTGTTTTTT
TRBJ1-4	-	-	TRBV6-1	CASSEILTATTNEKLFF	TGTGCCAGCAGTGAAATATTGACAGCCACGACTAATGAAAAACTGTTTTTT
TRBJ2-3	-	TRBD2	TRBV4-1	CASSRPGREEADTQYF	TGCGCCAGCAGCCGCCCCGGGCGGGAGGAAGCAGATACGCAGTATTTT
TRBJ1-5	-	TRBD1	TRBV6-6	CASSYSAGGNQPQHF	TGTGCCAGCAGTTACTCGGCAGGGGGTAATCAGCCCCAGCATTTT
TRBJ2-7	few	TRBD1	TRBV19	CASKEQGADEQYF	TGTGCCAGTAAGGAACAGGGGGCAGACGAGCAGTACTTC